These T cell receptor beta chains were read from a single sample in a study of technical replicates of blood from a few donors. The protocol was immunoSEQ multiplex PCR, while the TCRdb copy is restricted to in-frame clones and leaves out a portion. The sample yields approximately 53,000 clones, 90% to 97% seen once. Sample: T cells isolated from PBMCs. The receptors shown here come from a human donor in good health. Each CDR3 is given without its conserved first and last residue. Size values are once, few and many counts, or a class for expanded clones, and some rows have none.

CDR3aa | j_gene | v_gene | abundance
ASSPRTGEFEQY | TRBJ2-7 | TRBV5-4 | NA
ASSLVSGSTDTQY | TRBJ2-3 | TRBV7-2 | NA
VAGDSENTEAF | TRBJ1-1 | TRBV30 | NA
ASSRTGTSASTDTQY | TRBJ2-3 | TRBV7-2 | NA
ASSTDLRTDTEAF | TRBJ1-1 | TRBV7-9 | NA
ASSHWGGLETQY | TRBJ2-5 | TRBV9 | NA
ASSLGGSHEQY | TRBJ2-7 | TRBV13 | NA
ATSSPDSGIQETQY | TRBJ2-5 | TRBV15 | once
ASSQGTRDSPEQY | TRBJ2-7 | TRBV4-1 | NA
ASSSLLRLLIADTQY | TRBJ2-3 | TRBV28 | NA
ASSQTAGTSGSYNEQF | TRBJ2-1 | TRBV4-2 | once
ASGVLAGDTGELF | TRBJ2-2 | TRBV27 | NA
ASSLGQGYYGYT | TRBJ1-2 | TRBV5-6 | NA
SASGGSPQH | TRBJ1-5 | TRBV20-1 | NA